These 27 T cell receptor beta chains were sequenced from one sample in a study of identical twins. TCRdb redid the calling of the 5' RACE reads with MiXCR, one entry per CDR3 protein. The sample contains a few hundred thousand distinct CDR3 sequences, about 10% of which appear only once. The specimen sequenced was memory T cells sorted from blood. These receptors all stem from a man aged 50 to 59 in good health.

This clonotype was detected ten times or more. This chain links TRBV7-6 with TRBJ2-7, with D possibly TRBD1 on 5 matching bases. Per germline, CDR1 SGHVS and CDR2 FNYEAQ. Trimming cost V 1 base and J 3 bases, with 7 bases left between them. The CDR3 length is 13 residues. For the CDR3, the DNA is TGTGCCAGCAGCTTAGGCGACAGCTACGAGCAGTACTTC. The encoded protein is CASSLGDSYEQYF.

This clonotype has at least ten counts. The gene calls are TRBV15 and TRBJ2-3, with a tentative D call TRBD2 (5 bases). The CDR3 has 14 residues. Germline values: CDR1 LNHNV, CDR2 YYDKDF (reference sequence). With 1 base removed from V and 3 bases from J, the gap between germline ends came to 8 bases. The CDR3 sequence: CATSRGGLTDTQYF. In DNA, the CDR3 is TGTGCCACCAGCAGAGGAGGGCTTACAGATACGCAGTATTTT.

The V and J genes are TRBV5-1 and TRBJ1-3, with 7 bases aligning to TRBD1. The germline CDR1 and CDR2 sequences are SGHRS and YFSETQ. The CDR3 runs 16 residues. V lost 4 bases, J lost 4 bases, and 11 bases stayed unmatched. The CDR3 sequence: CASSLGGTAQGNTIYF. CDR3 nucleotides: TGCGCCAGCAGCCTTGGGGGGACAGCGCAGGGAAACACCATATATTTT.

This clonotype was counted only a few times. The genes are TRBV15 and TRBJ2-5; 10 bases line up with TRBD2. The J segment lost 6 bases and the V segment lost 3 bases, leaving 13 bases of the junction unmatched. The V gene's germline CDR1 is LNHNV and CDR2 YYDKDF (reference sequence). The CDR3 totals 17 residues. The CDR3 DNA sequence: TGTGCCACCAGCAGTCGTATTGAGCGGGGGGGCCTGAAGACCCAGTACTTC. Translation: CATSSRIERGGLKTQYF.

This clonotype was counted at least ten times. The gene calls are TRBV10-3 and TRBJ2-3; 7 nucleotides line up with TRBD2. Germline CDR1 is ENHRY and CDR2 is SYGVKD. V shed 2 bases, J shed 0 bases, and the junction held 11 bases outside the gene matches. The CDR3 consists of 18 residues. The CDR3 spells CAISETEGLAESTDTQYF. CDR3 coding DNA: TGTGCCATCAGTGAGACAGAGGGCCTAGCGGAAAGCACAGATACGCAGTATTTT.

In this sample, this clonotype turned up many times. The chain couples TRBV4-1 to TRBJ2-5; D remains ambiguous. V was shortened by 2 bases and J by 0 bases, with 7 bases between the two germline ends. Germline assignment: CDR1 MGHRA and CDR2 YSYEKL. CDR3 length: 14 amino acids. CDR3 sequence (DNA): TGCGCCAGCAGCCAATCTGGCTACCAAGAGACCCAGTACTTC. Translated, it gives CASSQSGYQETQYF.

This clonotype has a count of ten or more. The J gene is TRBJ1-2, the V gene TRBV28, with no clear D. The CDR3 is made up of 14 amino acids. Germline values: CDR1 MDHEN, CDR2 SYDVKM. Trimming stripped 5 bases from V and 8 bases from J, with 18 bases between. Here the CDR3 reads CASSPPSRGGGYTF. The CDR3 coding sequence is TGTGCCAGCAGTCCACCCAGTCGGGGAGGAGGCTACACCTTC.

The V and J genes are TRBV12-3 or TRBV12-4 and TRBJ2-7, with TRBD2 identical over 15 bases. This CDR3 is built from 16 residues. The ends lost 1 base at V and 6 bases at J; junction bases unmatched: 4. As DNA, the CDR3 is TGTGCCAGCAGTTTAGGGACTAGCGGGGGGGCGTCCGAGCAGTACTTC. Protein sequence: CASSLGTSGGASEQYF.

This clonotype showed up many times. The rearrangement links TRBV7-2 to TRBJ2-3; 11 bases align to TRBD2. The CDR3 covers 16 residues. Germline lookup yields CDR1 SGHTA and CDR2 FQGNSA. The V segment lost 6 bases and the J segment 4 bases; nucleotides outside the gene matches: 9. CDR3 region: CASRGVTSGNPDTQYF. The CDR3, as DNA: TGTGCCAGCAGGGGCGTGACTAGCGGGAACCCAGATACGCAGTATTTT.

This clonotype has just a few counts. This sequence joins TRBV20-1 and TRBJ2-5; the D is unclear. This CDR3 is 11 amino acids long. V was clipped by 4 bases and J by 2 bases, with 5 bases between them. In germline, CDR1 is DFQATT, CDR2 SNEGSKA (reference sequence). This CDR3 is CSAIIQETQYF. The CDR3 DNA reads TGCAGTGCTATCATACAAGAGACCCAGTACTTC.

This clonotype was picked up many times. The chain combines TRBV14 with TRBJ1-2; D not certain. The CDR3 has 14 residues. CDR1 and CDR2 from the germline V gene are SGHDN and FVKESK. Trimming cost V 0 bases and J 4 bases, with 9 bases left between them. CDR3 protein: CASSQDSRAYGYTF. DNA of the CDR3: TGTGCCAGCAGCCAAGATAGCCGGGCCTATGGCTACACCTTC.

This clonotype was picked up a small number of times. This chain connects TRBV15 to TRBJ2-5; D remains ambiguous. The CDR3 has 13 amino acids. The V and J ends lost 5 bases and 9 bases respectively, with 16 bases between them. Germline values: CDR1 LNHNV, CDR2 YYDKDF (reference sequence). CDR3 residues: CATSPSLPEAQYF. CDR3 DNA sequence: TGTGCCACCAGCCCTTCGCTGCCCGAGGCCCAGTACTTC. The full variable domain, rest sourced from reference TRBV15 and TRBJ2-5, is DAMVIQNPRYQVTQFGKPVTLSCSQTLNHNVMYWYQQKSSQAPKLLFHYYDKDFNNEADTPDNFQSRRPNTSFCFLDIRSPGLGDTAMYLCATSPSLPEAQYFGPGTRLLVL.

Turning to this clonotype: This may be a read error, as it is one base from a much larger clone. The chain recombines TRBV3-1 with TRBJ1-6, with a weak D call TRBD1 (5 bases). Germline V gene data show CDR1 as LGHDT and CDR2 as YNNKEL (reference sequence). There are 15 residues in the CDR3. With 0 bases removed from V and 9 bases from J, the gap between germline ends came to 12 bases. The CDR3 DNA follows: TGTGCCAGCAGCCAAGAAATGGGAAGGGGTTCACCCCTCCACTTT. As protein: CASSQEMGRGSPLHF.

This clonotype was recorded many times. The V and J genes are TRBV20-1 and TRBJ2-7; D unclear. This CDR3 is 15 amino acids long. Germline V gives CDR1 DFQATT, CDR2 SNEGSKA (reference sequence). The V end lost 2 bases, the J end lost 0 bases, and 14 bases lay between the germline ends. In DNA form, the CDR3 reads TGCAGTGCTAGAAGTTCCGGCCATAACTCCTACGAGCAGTACTTC. Encoded protein: CSARSSGHNSYEQYF.

This clonotype was found a few times. The chain recombines TRBV6-2 or TRBV6-3 with TRBJ1-3; the D gene is possibly TRBD1 (6 bases). Per germline, CDR1 MNHEY and CDR2 SVGEGT. The CDR3 has 16 residues. V was trimmed by 2 bases and J by 2 bases, leaving 13 bases between them. The CDR3 sequence is CASSYRDRNPGNTIYF. CDR3 DNA sequence: TGTGCCAGCAGTTACCGTGACAGGAATCCTGGAAACACCATATATTTT.

This clonotype showed up many times. CDR3: CASSQDKGGLLSSYEQYF. CDR3 sequence (DNA): TGCGCCAGCAGCCAAGATAAGGGGGGACTCTTGAGCTCCTACGAGCAGTACTTC. This chain uses TRBV4-1 with TRBJ2-7, with D perhaps assigned TRBD1 or TRBD2 (6 bases each). V lost 0 bases and J 0 bases, leaving 18 bases between the germline ends. CDR3 length: 18 amino acids. Germline V gives CDR1 MGHRA, CDR2 YSYEKL.

This clonotype was detected many times. The CDR3 DNA sequence: TGTGCCAGCAGCACAACCAGGGAGAACACTGAAGCTTTCTTT. Amino acid sequence: CASSTTRENTEAFF. The chain is built from TRBV7-2 and TRBJ1-1; tentative D call: TRBD1 (5 bases). V gave up 5 bases and J gave up 1 base, with 11 bases separating them. Germline values: CDR1 SGHTA, CDR2 FQGNSA. This CDR3 is built from 14 residues.

CDR3 sequence: CASSLTRGRATNEKLFF. Written as DNA, the CDR3 is TGTGCCAGCAGCCTAACCCGGGGCCGGGCAACTAATGAAAAACTGTTTTTT. This chain links TRBV4-2 with TRBJ1-4; D possibly corresponds to TRBD1 (5 bases). The ends were cut back, 4 bases at V and 0 bases at J, with 15 bases in the middle. CDR1 and CDR2 from the germline V gene are LGHNA and YNFKEQ. The CDR3 is 17 residues long.

The chain has TRBV6-1 and TRBJ1-2; 9 bases map to TRBD1. The trim removed 3 bases at V and 8 bases at J, leaving 4 bases unmatched. Germline CDR1 and CDR2: MNHNS and SASEGT. CDR3 size: 13 residues. In DNA form, the CDR3 reads TGTGCCAGCAGTGACGGGACAGGGAGAGGCTACACCTTC. The encoded protein is CASSDGTGRGYTF.

Many counts were recorded for this clonotype. The chain is built from TRBV30 and TRBJ1-2, with D unclear. Trimming cost V 3 bases and J 2 bases, with 13 bases left between them. Germline V gives CDR1 GTSNPN, CDR2 SVGIG (reference sequence). CDR3 length: 14 amino acids. CDR3 sequence reads: CAWRKRSRNYGYTF. The CDR3 region has the DNA TGTGCCTGGAGGAAGCGGTCCAGGAACTATGGCTACACCTTC.

This clonotype was detected many times. This chain uses TRBV5-1 with TRBJ2-1, with TRBD2 matching 7 bases. V was clipped by 2 bases and J by 10 bases; unmatched bases: 9. Germline V gives CDR1 SGHRS, CDR2 YFSETQ. The CDR3 is 14 amino acids. In nucleotides, the CDR3 is TGCGCCAGCAGCTTACCGGGGAGCGGGAACGAGCAGTTCTTC. It codes for CASSLPGSGNEQFF.

This clonotype came up many times. The J gene is TRBJ2-5, the V gene TRBV29-1, with 10 bases lining up with TRBD2. Germline loops: CDR1 SQVTM, CDR2 ANQGSEA. The V gene end was trimmed by 6 bases and the J gene end by 1 base; junction bases not matched to a gene: 11. The CDR3 has 16 amino acids. CDR3 sequence: CSVAGTSVIFQETQYF. The CDR3 DNA sequence: TGCAGCGTGGCCGGGACTAGCGTTATATTCCAAGAGACCCAGTACTTC.

At least ten counts were recorded for this clonotype. This chain connects TRBV9 to TRBJ2-5, with 7 bases that match TRBD2. CDR1 and CDR2 from the germline V gene are SGDLS and YYNGEE. With V trimmed by 3 bases and J by 4 bases, 9 bases remained unmatched. The CDR3 runs 15 residues. In DNA, the CDR3 is TGTGCCAGCAGCGAAGGGACTACTCTTCGAGAGACCCAGTACTTC. This codes for CASSEGTTLRETQYF. The variable domain in full, completed from reference TRBV9 and TRBJ2-5, reads DSGVTQTPKHLITATGQRVTLRCSPRSGDLSVYWYQQSLDQGLQFLIQYYNGEERAKGNILERFSAQQFPDLHSELNLSSLELGDSALYFCASSEGTTLRETQYFGPGTRLLVL.

This clonotype has just a few counts. J is TRBJ1-1 and V is TRBV5-1; no definite D call. Looked up from germline, CDR1 is SGHRS and CDR2 is YFSETQ. The CDR3 has 14 residues. The V end lost 0 bases, the J end lost 2 bases, and 8 bases lay between the germline ends. The DNA for the CDR3 is TGCGCCAGCAGCTTGGGGGGTACTAACACTGAAGCTTTCTTT. Translation gives CASSLGGTNTEAFF.

The chain uses TRBV7-2 and TRBJ2-1; D may be TRBD2 (6 bases). The CDR3 sequence is 16 residues long. Germline assignment: CDR1 SGHTA and CDR2 FQGNSA. V lost 6 bases and J 4 bases, leaving 19 bases between the germline ends. This CDR3 reads CASSLTPGRGYNEQFF. CDR3 coding DNA: TGTGCCAGCAGTTTGACCCCGGGACGGGGGTACAATGAGCAGTTCTTC.

Only a few counts were recorded for this clonotype. The rearrangement links TRBV29-1 to TRBJ2-1; D might be TRBD1 or TRBD2, each matching 5 bases. The germline V and J ends were trimmed by 4 bases and 0 bases, with 10 bases remaining between them. The CDR3 loop spans 14 amino acids. CDR1 SQVTM and CDR2 ANQGSEA come from the germline V gene. The CDR3 reads CSVAFGASYNEQFF. The CDR3 DNA is TGCAGCGTTGCCTTCGGGGCCTCCTACAATGAGCAGTTCTTC.

This clonotype was seen at least ten times. V usage is TRBV5-1 and J usage is TRBJ2-3; 7 bases match TRBD2. V gave up 4 bases and J gave up 0 bases; unmatched junction bases: 11. Per the germline V gene, CDR1 is SGHRS and CDR2 is YFSETQ. This CDR3 has 17 residues. This CDR3 reads CASSPRGSGTSTDTQYF. The CDR3 DNA reads as TGCGCCAGCAGCCCCCGTGGGAGCGGGACCAGCACAGATACGCAGTATTTT.